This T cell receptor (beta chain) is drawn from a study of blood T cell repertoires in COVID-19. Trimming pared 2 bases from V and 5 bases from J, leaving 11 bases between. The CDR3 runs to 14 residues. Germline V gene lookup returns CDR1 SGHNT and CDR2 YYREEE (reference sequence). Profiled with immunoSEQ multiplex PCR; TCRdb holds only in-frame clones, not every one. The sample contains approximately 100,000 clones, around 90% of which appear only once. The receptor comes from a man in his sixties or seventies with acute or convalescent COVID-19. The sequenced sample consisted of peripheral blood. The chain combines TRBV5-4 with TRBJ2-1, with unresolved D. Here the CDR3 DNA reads TGTGCCAGCAGCTTAAGTGGCCTCGACAATGAGCAGTTCTTC. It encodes CASSLSGLDNEQFF. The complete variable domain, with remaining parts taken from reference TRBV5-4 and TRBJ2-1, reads ETGVTQSPTHLIKTRGQQVTLRCSSQSGHNTVSWYQQALGQGPQFIFQYYREEENGRGNFPPRFSGLQFPNYSSELNVNALELDDSALYLCASSLSGLDNEQFFGPGTRLTVL.